This T cell receptor beta chain emerged from a study of blood T cell repertoires in COVID-19. Study summary: Samples of COVID-19 (acute and convalescent) were obtained from the United States, Italy and Spain. T cells, B-cell-depleted T cells, or PBMCs provided the cDNA or gDNA that served as material.

The CDR3 extends over 17 amino acids. Per germline, CDR1 SGDLS and CDR2 YYNGEE. Deletions cut 4 bases from V and 0 bases from J, with 14 bases between. Per the authors' pipeline: Counts of nucleated cells, estimated from reference gene primer amplification, were obtained. Libraries were prepared by immunoSEQ multiplex PCR; TCRdb keeps only in-frame clonotypes and omits some of them. V and J calls and clone size are copied from that table; D and trimming were computed from the DNA. The table records 83,000 or so clones, around nine tenths of them present only once. This clonotype was obtained from a man at least 80 years old with active or convalescent COVID-19. The rearrangement links TRBV9 to TRBJ1-6; D gene uncertain. Sequencing was done on a sample of peripheral blood. The CDR3 coding sequence is TGTGCCAGCAGCCCTGGAGATGATAGCTCCTATAATTCACCCCTCCACTTT. Protein sequence: CASSPGDDSSYNSPLHF.